Below are 3 T cell receptor beta chains sequenced from a single sample in a study of T cells in Graves' hyperthyroidism and ophthalmopathy. It was RNA transcripts that yielded the amplified TCR beta CDR3 regions. HTBI primers were used for first-round RT-PCR of the TCR CDR3. TCRdb reprocessed the multiplex PCR reads with MiXCR, giving one entry per CDR3 protein. Here the sample spans about 420,000 distinct CDR3 sequences, roughly 13% being singletons. Sequenced sample: blood. The receptors were sampled from a woman aged 18 to 35 with Graves' hyperthyroidism.

This clonotype has a count of ten or more. This rearrangement joins TRBV7-6 to TRBJ2-7; TRBD2 might be the D (6 bases). CDR3 length: 15 amino acids. From germline, CDR1 is SGHVS and CDR2 FNYEAQ. The V end lost 1 base, the J end lost 0 bases, and 10 bases lay between the germline ends. The CDR3 DNA sequence: TGTGCCAGCAGCTTAGATAGCGGCTTCTCCTACGAGCAGTACTTC. Its protein is CASSLDSGFSYEQYF.

This clonotype has just a few counts. The genes are TRBV10-1 and TRBJ2-1; D might be TRBD2 (5 bases). Trimming cost V 1 base and J 14 bases, with 12 bases left between them. The CDR3 loop spans 12 amino acids. Germline assignment: CDR1 WNHNN and CDR2 SYGVQD (reference sequence). The CDR3 DNA follows: TGCGCCAGCAGTGAGTATGGTGACGGGAAGTTCTTC. Protein: CASSEYGDGKFF.

The CDR3, as DNA: TGTGCCAGCAGTCCACTCCGGACAGTCTCTGGAAACACCATATATTTT. It yields the protein CASSPLRTVSGNTIYF. V is TRBV28 and J is TRBJ1-3, with D maybe TRBD1 (6 bases). The CDR3 runs to 16 residues. CDR1 is MDHEN, CDR2 SYDVKM, per germline. With 5 bases removed from V and 0 bases from J, the gap between germline ends came to 14 bases.